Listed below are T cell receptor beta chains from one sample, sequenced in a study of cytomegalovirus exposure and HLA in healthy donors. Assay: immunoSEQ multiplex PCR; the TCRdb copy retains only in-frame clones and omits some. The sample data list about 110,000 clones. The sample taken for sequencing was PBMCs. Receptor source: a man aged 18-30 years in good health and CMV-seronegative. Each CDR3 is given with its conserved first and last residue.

CDR3 protein: CASSSGAGGRSGNTEAFF; V gene: TRBV5-8; J gene: TRBJ1-1
CDR3 protein: CASSKRQGRTFNNQPQHF; V gene: TRBV19; J gene: TRBJ1-5
CDR3 protein: CASSEQNSGANVLTF; V gene: TRBV6-1; J gene: TRBJ2-6
CDR3 protein: CASSRQALSGNTIYF; V gene: TRBV2; J gene: TRBJ1-3
CDR3 protein: CASSLTGGKTEAFF; V gene: TRBV6-6; J gene: TRBJ1-1
CDR3 protein: CASKGASTGAETQYF; V gene: TRBV19; J gene: TRBJ2-5
CDR3 protein: CASSLSPGQVEQYF; V gene: TRBV28; J gene: TRBJ2-7
CDR3 protein: CASSWTGGGTEAFF; V gene: TRBV27; J gene: TRBJ1-1
CDR3 protein: CASRRSVGPLSYTF; V gene: TRBV6-5; J gene: TRBJ1-2
CDR3 protein: CASRRGTGKGEQYF; V gene: TRBV6-6; J gene: TRBJ2-7
CDR3 protein: CASSTHREYEQYF; V gene: TRBV6-6; J gene: -
CDR3 protein: CASSIEGFSNQPQHF; V gene: TRBV19; J gene: TRBJ1-5
CDR3 protein: CASMSGGRNTGELFF; V gene: TRBV11-1; J gene: TRBJ2-2
CDR3 protein: CASSLLSGRTDTQYF; V gene: TRBV7-9; J gene: TRBJ2-3
CDR3 protein: CAISDSTTEAFF; V gene: TRBV10-3; J gene: TRBJ1-1
CDR3 protein: CASSLTGGAEAFF; V gene: TRBV28; J gene: TRBJ1-1
CDR3 protein: CASSLGGTGGETQYF; V gene: TRBV5-4; J gene: TRBJ2-5
CDR3 protein: CATSREGRVDEQYF; V gene: TRBV15; J gene: TRBJ2-7
CDR3 protein: CASSQERGLNIQYF; V gene: TRBV14; J gene: TRBJ2-4
CDR3 protein: CASSFGGRVGYGYTF; V gene: TRBV7-2; J gene: TRBJ1-2
CDR3 protein: CAWSTWGQPRYEQYF; V gene: TRBV30; J gene: -
CDR3 protein: CASSLLDTQYF; V gene: TRBV7-9; J gene: TRBJ2-3
CDR3 protein: CASSGGDREADEQYF; V gene: TRBV11-2; J gene: TRBJ2-7
CDR3 protein: CASTGNALDTIYF; V gene: TRBV7-9; J gene: TRBJ1-3
CDR3 protein: CASSLASGGGDTQYF; V gene: TRBV27; J gene: TRBJ2-3
CDR3 protein: CASSPPGQGANGYTF; V gene: TRBV6-6; J gene: TRBJ1-2
CDR3 protein: CSVERFRDREAFF; V gene: TRBV29-1; J gene: TRBJ1-1
CDR3 protein: CASSLGGTQNTEAFF; V gene: TRBV5-1; J gene: TRBJ1-1
CDR3 protein: CASTPGQNEKLFF; V gene: TRBV7-9; J gene: TRBJ1-4
CDR3 protein: CASSLRSDEQFF; V gene: TRBV11-3; J gene: TRBJ2-1
CDR3 protein: CASSLVVQGYNEQFF; V gene: TRBV5-1; J gene: TRBJ2-1
CDR3 protein: CASSDFSGSVGELFF; V gene: TRBV14; J gene: TRBJ2-2
CDR3 protein: CASIADGNTIYF; V gene: TRBV19; J gene: TRBJ1-3
CDR3 protein: CATSRDRTGAYGYTF; V gene: TRBV15; J gene: TRBJ1-2
CDR3 protein: CATSRVDGRVISTDTQYF; V gene: TRBV15; J gene: TRBJ2-3
CDR3 protein: CASSPPSTNTEAFF; V gene: TRBV7-9; J gene: TRBJ1-1
CDR3 protein: CASSEQGAADTQYF; V gene: TRBV2; J gene: TRBJ2-3
CDR3 protein: CASSLVRARSNEQFF; V gene: TRBV7-3; J gene: TRBJ2-1
CDR3 protein: CASSLGLSNQPQHF; V gene: TRBV28; J gene: TRBJ1-5
CDR3 protein: CASSYYRVYNEQFF; V gene: TRBV5-6; J gene: TRBJ2-1
CDR3 protein: CASSSLPPGTGKLETQYF; V gene: TRBV7-9; J gene: TRBJ2-5